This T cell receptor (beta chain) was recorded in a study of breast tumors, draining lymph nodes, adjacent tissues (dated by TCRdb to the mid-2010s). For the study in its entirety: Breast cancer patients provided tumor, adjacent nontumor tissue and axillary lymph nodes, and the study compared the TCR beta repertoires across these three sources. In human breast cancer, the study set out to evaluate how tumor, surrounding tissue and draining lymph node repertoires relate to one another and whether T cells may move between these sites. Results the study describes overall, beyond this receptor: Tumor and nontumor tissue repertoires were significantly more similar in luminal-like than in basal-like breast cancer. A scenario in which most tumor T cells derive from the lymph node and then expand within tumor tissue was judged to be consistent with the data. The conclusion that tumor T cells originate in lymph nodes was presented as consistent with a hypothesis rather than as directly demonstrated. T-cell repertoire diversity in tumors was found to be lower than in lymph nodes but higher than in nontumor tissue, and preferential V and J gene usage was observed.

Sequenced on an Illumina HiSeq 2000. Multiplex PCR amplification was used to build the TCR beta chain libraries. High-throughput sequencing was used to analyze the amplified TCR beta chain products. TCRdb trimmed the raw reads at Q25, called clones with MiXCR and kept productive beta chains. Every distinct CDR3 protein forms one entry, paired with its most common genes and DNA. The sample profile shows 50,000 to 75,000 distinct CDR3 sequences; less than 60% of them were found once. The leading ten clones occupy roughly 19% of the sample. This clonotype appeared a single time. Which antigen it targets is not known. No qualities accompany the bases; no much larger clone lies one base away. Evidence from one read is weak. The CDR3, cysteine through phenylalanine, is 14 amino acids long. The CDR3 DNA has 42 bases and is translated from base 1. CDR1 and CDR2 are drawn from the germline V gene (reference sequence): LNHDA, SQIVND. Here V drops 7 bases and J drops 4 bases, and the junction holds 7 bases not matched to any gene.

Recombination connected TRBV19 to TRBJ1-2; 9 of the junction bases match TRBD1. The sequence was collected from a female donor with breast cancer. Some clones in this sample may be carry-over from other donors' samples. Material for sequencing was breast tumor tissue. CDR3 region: CASTRTGEGYGYTF. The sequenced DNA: TGTGCCAGTACCAGGACAGGGGAGGGCTATGGCTACACCTTC.